This T cell receptor beta chain was captured in a study of T-cell memory formation after mild COVID-19 (dated by TCRdb to the early 2020s). With respect to the entire study: TCR sequence clusters from the two donors were found to be largely donor specific. The cohort was made up of two young adult volunteers, one female and one male, who were previously healthy. In two donors, T-cell clones that expanded and contracted after mild COVID-19 were followed by sequencing TCRalpha and TCRbeta repertoires longitudinally.

The CDR3, from cysteine to phenylalanine, totals 15 residues. CDR3 DNA only is kept here, 45 bases in frame from base 1. The germline V end is reduced by 5 bases and the J end by 6 bases; junction bases left unmatched: 4. In the germline V gene, CDR1 corresponds to SGHTA and CDR2 to FQGTGA. Ficoll-Paque density gradient centrifugation was used to isolate PBMCs. Sequencing relied on an Illumina NovaSeq 6000. cDNA libraries for TCRalpha and TCRbeta were prepared by 5'RACE using constant-segment primers, with sample barcodes and unique molecular identifiers added. Trizol reagent was used to extract RNA from every sample. Amplification of the libraries took two PCR steps, and the second step added a second sample barcode plus Illumina TruSeq adapters. Libraries were sequenced on an Illumina NovaSeq with 2 x 150 bp paired-end reads. For the original study's pipeline: With migec v1.2.7, reads were demultiplexed and then collapsed into UMI-guided consensus sequences. With mixcr v2.1.11, UMI consensuses were aligned to TRA and TRB V and J templates and assembled into clonotypes. Expanded or contracted clonotypes were those called significant by both edgeR and NoisET, with noise models trained on biological replicates. edgeR calls used a false discovery rate-adjusted p below 0.01 and a log2 fold-change threshold of 1. As an exploratory analysis of dynamics, PCA with hierarchical clustering was applied to max-normalized trajectories of the 1000 most abundant clonotypes. Separately sequenced CD4+ and CD8+ repertoires were used to assign the CD4 or CD8 phenotype of responding clones. TCRdb reran the public reads through fastp at Q25 and MiXCR, keeping productive beta chains. Rows matching on CDR3 protein sequence are summarized as one entry with the most common DNA and genes. The V and J calls were not made by the authors but by TCRdb's processing. The sample table shows approximately 250,000 distinct CDR3 sequences, and roughly 15% are seen once. The top ten clones comprise under 2.5% of the sample.

The paper's findings and limits, for the study overall: Some responding clones were detected in pre-infection memory, which suggested that pre-existing cross-reactive memory T cells had joined the SARS-CoV-2 response. Whether the second-wave clones peaking on day 37 were SARS-CoV-2 specific was not confirmed. Clones contracting from day 15 to 85 had balanced CD4/CD8 phenotypes, while a second wave expanding from day 15 to 37 was biased towards CD4+. Only a couple of mild cases were covered by the study, and larger cohorts that include severe cases with pre-infection samples were considered necessary. Contracting CD4+ clones turned up mainly in the CM and EM memory subsets, whereas EMRA was where CD8+ clones were enriched.

Remarks on this clonotype: Its antigen is currently not known. No base quality information exists; no much larger clone differs at one position.

Sequenced material: PBMCs or a T cell subset sorted from them (not recorded which). In this chain, TRBV7-3 is recombined with TRBJ2-1, with 13 bases aligning to TRBD2. The clonotype was recovered from an adult woman who had mild COVID-19 (a few samples of this study predate the infection). The sample titles of this study are shuffled in the database, so cell type and time point are left out; the donor was told from shared clones. The DNA is TGTGCCAGCAGCACGGGACTAGCGGGAACCAATGAGCAGTTCTTC. The encoded protein is CASSTGLAGTNEQFF.